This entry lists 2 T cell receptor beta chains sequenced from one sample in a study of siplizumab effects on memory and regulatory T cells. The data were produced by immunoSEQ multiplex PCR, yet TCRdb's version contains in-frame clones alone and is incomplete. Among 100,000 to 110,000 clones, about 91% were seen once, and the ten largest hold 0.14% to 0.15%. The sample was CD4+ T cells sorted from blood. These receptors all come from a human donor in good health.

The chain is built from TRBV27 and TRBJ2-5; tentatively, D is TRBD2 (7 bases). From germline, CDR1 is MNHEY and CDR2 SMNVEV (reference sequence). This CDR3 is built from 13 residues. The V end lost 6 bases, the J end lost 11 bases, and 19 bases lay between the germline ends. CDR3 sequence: CASRGTGGREQYF. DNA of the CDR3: TGTGCCAGCAGGGGCACGGGGGGCCGGGAGCAGTACTTC.

CDR3 nucleotide sequence: TGTGCCAGCAGCCCTAAGGGGCGGGGGACCTACGAGCAGTACTTC. Its translation is CASSPKGRGTYEQYF. The V and J genes are TRBV7-6 and TRBJ2-7, with TRBD2 identical over 7 bases. The CDR3 has 15 amino acids. Germline CDR1 and CDR2: SGHVS and FNYEAQ. The V gene end was trimmed by 5 bases and the J gene end by 2 bases; junction bases not matched to a gene: 9.